This T cell receptor (beta chain) was observed in a study of blood T cell repertoires in COVID-19. At the level of the study: Sources were T cells, B-cell-depleted T cells, or PBMCs; the material itself was cDNA or gDNA.

Participant age was roughly 18 to 90 years, and participants resided in around 24 US areas. Within 2 weeks before study entry, exposed participants met a COVID-19 case. The CDR3 is 15 amino acids. Germline loops: CDR1 SGHRS, CDR2 YFSETQ. V lost 7 bases, J lost 4 bases, and 7 bases stayed unmatched. TCRdb's copy holds only in-frame clones and misses some; the assay was immunoSEQ multiplex PCR. The sample holds about 260,000 clones; 80% to 90% are singletons and the top ten take just over 0.85%. The sample taken for sequencing was PBMCs or T cells enriched from blood (not recorded which). V usage is TRBV5-1 and J usage is TRBJ2-1; 11 positions match TRBD2. The TCR comes from a man in his fifties or sixties who had been exposed to COVID-19. DNA for the CDR3: TGCGCCAGCCAACGGACTAGCGGGCTTTACAATGAGCAGTTCTTC. Translation: CASQRTSGLYNEQFF.